The clone carrying this T cell receptor (beta chain) was seen ten or more times. What it binds is not known. V was shortened by 3 bases and J by 3 bases, with 17 bases between the two germline ends. This CDR3 has 15 amino acids. Germline V gene lookup returns CDR1 DFQATT and CDR2 SNEGSKA (reference sequence). Unique molecular identifiers were incorporated when the TCRbeta library was constructed. MiXCR, run by TCRdb on the PCR reads, gives a single entry per CDR3 protein. The profile shows about 97,000 distinct CDR3 sequences, about 8% of them singletons. The data derive from a study of T-cell reconstitution after alpha-beta-depleted transplantation in children. General observations from the study: Several hundred expanded graft clones reportedly were the source of alpha-beta T cells about two months after transplant.

The specimen comprised PBMCs, sampled before TCRalphabeta/CD19-depleted stem cell transplant. This chain links TRBV20-1 with TRBJ2-5; possible D gene TRBD1, 6 bases. This TCR was recovered from a boy aged 2 to 10 with acute lymphoblastic leukemia, due to receive a stem cell transplant. In DNA form, the CDR3 reads TGCAGTGCTAGGGGTTTCAGGGGAACAGAAGAGACCCAGTACTTC. This gives the protein CSARGFRGTEETQYF.